This T cell receptor (beta chain) was obtained from a study of T cells in Graves' hyperthyroidism and ophthalmopathy. Broader study findings: Expanded thyroid clonotypes (above 0.001) were mostly also found in blood.

RNA transcripts served as the template for amplifying TCR beta CDR3 regions. First-round RT-PCR with HTBI primers amplified the TCR CDR3 region. TCRdb re-derived calls from the multiplex PCR reads in MiXCR, one entry per CDR3 protein. The table has 200,000 to 250,000 distinct CDR3 sequences, roughly 18% seen once; the top ten hold around 50%. Patients aged 18 to 65 with hyperthyroidism were newly diagnosed, with duration under 2 months. Each diagnosis drew on symptoms, thyroxine, TRAb, thyroid ultrasound and orbital computed tomography findings. This clonotype has only a few counts. Its cognate antigen is unknown. Germline loops: CDR1 MGHRA, CDR2 YSYEKL. The V and J ends lost 3 bases and 6 bases, in that order; junction bases with no gene match: 5. CDR3 length: 15 amino acids.

The receptor was isolated from a man aged 45 to 65 with Graves' hyperthyroidism. V is TRBV4-1 and J is TRBJ2-1; 10 positions agree with TRBD2. The sequenced material came from blood. The CDR3 DNA follows: TGCGCCAGCAGCCACAGCGGGAGGGTTGTCAATGAGCAGTTCTTC. This encodes CASSHSGRVVNEQFF.